The present TCR beta chain was sequenced within a study of regulatory T cells in long-lasting Graves disease. Researchers made TCR beta libraries by using iRepertoire HTBI primers and running Arm-PCR on CDR3 regions. Study processing details: Identification yielded 60 or so TRBV and 15 or so TRBJ segments across samples. TCRdb analysed the multiplex PCR reads with MiXCR anew, one entry per CDR3 protein. The V and J calls were determined by TCRdb, not by the authors. The sample comprises approximately 480,000 distinct CDR3 sequences, about a sixth of which are singletons, and 12% rests with the top ten. Time point described: newly diagnosed GD, antithyroid drugs for less than 3 months. The TCR library was made from RNA extracted from PBMCs. In germline, CDR1 is LNHDA, CDR2 SQIVND (reference sequence). The CDR3 spans 13 residues. V dropped 4 bases and J dropped 4 bases, with 11 bases sitting between them.

The sample was also linked to a second study, of T cells in Graves' hyperthyroidism and ophthalmopathy. That paper notes: The TCR CDR3 first-round RT-PCR relied on the HTBI primer set.

The starting material was peripheral blood mononuclear cells (PBMCs), obtained at new diagnosis, from a patient treated with antithyroid drugs. The TCR originated in a middle-aged man with Graves disease. The V call is TRBV19, the J call TRBJ2-7; no clear D gene. In DNA, the CDR3 is TGTGCCAGTAGTAACCAGGACGGGTACGAGCAGTACTTC. This translates into CASSNQDGYEQYF.